A selection of T cell receptor beta chains follows, all from one sample in a study of CD8+ T cells in alopecia areata. Only in-frame clones appear in the TCRdb table, and some are missing; sequencing was by immunoSEQ multiplex PCR. The repertoire holds some 130,000 clones, with roughly 58% as singletons. The source was CD4+ T cells sorted from blood, collected at week 0. These receptors were collected from a human donor with alopecia areata. Each CDR3 is given with its conserved first and last residue. Clone size is not always given. Where it is, it says once, few, many or a class for expanded clones.

size	V	J	CDR3
.	TRBV9	TRBJ2-1	CASSKLQGEGEQFF
.	TRBV4-2	TRBJ1-3	CASSQDLNGNTIYF
.	TRBV7-3	TRBJ2-2	CASSRTSGVNGELFF
.	TRBV9	TRBJ2-3	CASSQAAELTDTQYF
.	TRBV30	TRBJ1-5	CAWSDGTVNQPQHF
few	TRBV19	TRBJ2-7	CASSVGPAGVYEQYF
.	TRBV7-2	TRBJ2-1	CASSLERQGYNEQFF
.	TRBV5-1	TRBJ2-5	CASSSTAETQYF
.	TRBV6-5	TRBJ2-1	CASSEGIAYNEQFF
few	TRBV2	TRBJ1-1	CASRARDRAGTFF
.	TRBV5-6	TRBJ2-4	CASSSDPKNIQYF
.	TRBV15	TRBJ2-5	CATSKRGQGAWETQYF
few	TRBV5-1	TRBJ2-3	CASSFGAGVEDTQYF
.	TRBV6-4	TRBJ2-1	CASTLKAGGPYNEQFF
few	TRBV2	TRBJ1-1	CASRNRVGNTEAFF
.	TRBV5-1	TRBJ2-3	CASSVTSGRTDTQYF
.	TRBV2	TRBJ1-6	CASSQNQSPPLHF
few	TRBV7-2	TRBJ1-5	CASSSRRGQPQHF
.	TRBV5-6	TRBJ1-1	CASSRTRTAEAFF
few	TRBV28	TRBJ2-3	CASRGPQAEQDTQYF
few	TRBV15	TRBJ2-7	CATSIDKGPYEQYF
.	TRBV5-4	TRBJ1-1	CASSPPSGGTEAFF
.	TRBV5-4	TRBJ2-3	CASSQRGPTGTDTQYF
once	TRBV6-5	TRBJ1-2	CATIPPAGAYGYTF
few	TRBV7-2	TRBJ2-3	CASSSLTSTDTQYF
few	TRBV19	TRBJ2-4	CASSILRTESLYF
few	TRBV5-1	TRBJ2-5	CASSLGQVGETQYF
.	TRBV4-2	TRBJ2-1	CASSGGYNEQFF
.	TRBV11-2	TRBJ2-7	CASNGLAGGMGEQYF
.	TRBV27	TRBJ1-2	CASGTGGGYTF
.	TRBV7-2	TRBJ1-2	CASSLDPTGGMGNYGYTF
few	TRBV7-8	TRBJ2-7	CASSSRTSGGRYEQYF
once	TRBV29-1	TRBJ2-7	CSVGQGARYEQYF
.	TRBV5-6	TRBJ2-7	CASSLVGAINEQYF
few	TRBV6-1	TRBJ1-6	CASGTGRAENSPLHF
few	TRBV5-1	TRBJ2-7	CASSLLAGFSYEQYF
.	TRBV5-6	TRBJ2-5	CASSSGPGETQYF
.	TRBV30	TRBJ2-2	CAWSVTANTGELFF
.	TRBV7-2	TRBJ1-1	CASSLWAGSGTEAFF
.	TRBV7-2	TRBJ1-6	CASSLTKGPLHF
.	TRBV5-6	TRBJ1-1	CASSLYVGGTAGAFF
.	TRBV7-2	TRBJ2-1	CASSLSLAGMSSYNEQFF
.	TRBV5-6	TRBJ1-1	CASSFRGDPEAFF
.	TRBV7-3	TRBJ2-3	CAGSLIGVDTQYF
.	TRBV5-1	TRBJ1-2	CASSFQGEDGYTF
few	TRBV7-9	TRBJ2-5	CASSLQGEETQYF
.	TRBV9	TRBJ2-3	CASSRSGGTDTQYF
few	TRBV5-1	TRBJ2-3	CASSFGGQADTQYF
.	TRBV5-6	TRBJ1-1	CASSPGQTEAFF
few	TRBV20-1	TRBJ2-1	CSAGVGEQFF
.	TRBV5-4	TRBJ2-5	CASSPAPGAGETQYF
.	TRBV11-3	TRBJ2-3	CASSSGLAADTQYF
.	TRBV7-9	TRBJ2-1	CASSLPQSGRSGEQFF
.	TRBV30	TRBJ1-5	CAWNRGRKNQPQHF
few	TRBV7-9	TRBJ1-1	CASSLENTEAFF
.	TRBV4-1	TRBJ2-3	CASSRGKSTDTQYF
.	TRBV10-3	TRBJ2-7	CAISDREGSEQYF
few	TRBV7-2	TRBJ1-2	CASSSAGQAWGYTF